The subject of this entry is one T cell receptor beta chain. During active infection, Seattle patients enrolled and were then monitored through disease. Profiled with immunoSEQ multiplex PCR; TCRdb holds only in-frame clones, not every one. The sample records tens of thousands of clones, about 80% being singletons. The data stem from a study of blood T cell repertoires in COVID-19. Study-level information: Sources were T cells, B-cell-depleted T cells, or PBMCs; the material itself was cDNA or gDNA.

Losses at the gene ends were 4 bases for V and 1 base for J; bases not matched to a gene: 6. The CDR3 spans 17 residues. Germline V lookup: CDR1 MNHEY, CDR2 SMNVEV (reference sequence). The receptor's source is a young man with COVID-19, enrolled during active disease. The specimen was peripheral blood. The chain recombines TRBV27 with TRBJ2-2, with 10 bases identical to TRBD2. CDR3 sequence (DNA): TGTGCCAGCAGTTCACCCGGACTAGCGGAGAACACCGGGGAGCTGTTTTTT. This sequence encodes CASSSPGLAENTGELFF.